The T cell receptor (beta chain) under discussion was sequenced for a study of cytomegalovirus exposure and HLA in healthy donors. Points from the study as a whole: Across HLA loci, a later analysis found differing TCR association rates, with DRB1 most and HLA-C fewest. Looking again later, the authors saw that most CMV-associated TCR beta chains seemed HLA-restricted.

PCR employed 60 Vbeta and 13 Jbeta primers. Produced via immunoSEQ multiplex PCR; TCRdb's table is partial and in-frame only. This table has roughly 170,000 clones, around four fifths appearing once. About this clone itself: Its antigen is unidentified.

This clonotype was sampled from a man between 25 and 39 years old in good health and CMV-seronegative. The sequenced material came from PBMCs.

CDR3 protein: CASSSPGQIYEQYF. DNA of the CDR3: TGTGCCAGCAGCTCTCCGGGACAGATCTACGAGCAGTACTTC. The V call is TRBV7-9, the J call TRBJ2-7; 7 bases match TRBD1. Losses at the gene ends were 4 bases for V and 3 bases for J; bases not matched to a gene: 6. CDR1 SEHNR and CDR2 FQNEAQ come from the germline V gene (reference sequence). The CDR3 is 14 amino acids.